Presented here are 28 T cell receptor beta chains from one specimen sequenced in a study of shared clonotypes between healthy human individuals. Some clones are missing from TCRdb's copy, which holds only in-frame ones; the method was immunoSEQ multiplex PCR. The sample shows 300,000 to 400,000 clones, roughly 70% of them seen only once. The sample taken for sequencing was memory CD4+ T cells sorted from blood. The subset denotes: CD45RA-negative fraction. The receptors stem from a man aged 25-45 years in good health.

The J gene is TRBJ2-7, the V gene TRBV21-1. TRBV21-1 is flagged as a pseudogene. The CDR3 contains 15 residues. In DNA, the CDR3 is TGTGCCAGCAGCAAAGGGGGACGGATGGACTACGAGCAGTACTTC. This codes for CASSKGGRMDYEQYF.

The CDR3 spells CASSQAGDTQYF. CDR3 nucleotides: TGTGCCAGCAGCCAAGCAGGAGATACGCAGTATTTT. J is TRBJ2-3 and V is TRBV14; D gene unclear. This CDR3 comprises 12 residues. V lost 1 base to trimming and J lost 5 bases, with 4 bases between them. CDR1 is SGHDN, CDR2 FVKESK, per germline.

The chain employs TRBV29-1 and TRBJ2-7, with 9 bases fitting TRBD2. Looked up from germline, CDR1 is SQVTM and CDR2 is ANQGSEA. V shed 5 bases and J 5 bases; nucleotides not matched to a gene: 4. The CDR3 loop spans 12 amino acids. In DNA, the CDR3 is TGCAGCGTTAGTAGCGGGAGAGACGAGCAGTACTTC. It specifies CSVSSGRDEQYF.

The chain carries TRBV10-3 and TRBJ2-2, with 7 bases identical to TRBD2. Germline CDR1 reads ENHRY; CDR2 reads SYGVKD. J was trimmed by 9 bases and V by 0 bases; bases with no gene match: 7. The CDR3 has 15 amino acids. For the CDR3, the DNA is TGTGCCATCAGTGAGTCCGGCGCGGGAGTCCGGGAGCTGTTTTTT. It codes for CAISESGAGVRELFF.

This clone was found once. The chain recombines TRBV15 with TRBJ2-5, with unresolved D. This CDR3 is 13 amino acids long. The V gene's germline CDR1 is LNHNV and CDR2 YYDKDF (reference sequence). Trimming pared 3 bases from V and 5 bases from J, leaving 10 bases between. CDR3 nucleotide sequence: TGTGCCACCAGCAGGGGCTGGGTGGAGACCCAGTACTTC. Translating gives CATSRGWVETQYF.

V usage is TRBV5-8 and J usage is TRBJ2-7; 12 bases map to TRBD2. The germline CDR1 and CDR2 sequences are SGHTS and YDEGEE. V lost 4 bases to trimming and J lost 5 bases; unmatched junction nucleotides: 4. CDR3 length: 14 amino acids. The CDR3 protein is CASSRLAGVDEQYF. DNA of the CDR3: TGTGCCAGCAGCCGACTAGCGGGAGTCGACGAGCAGTACTTC.

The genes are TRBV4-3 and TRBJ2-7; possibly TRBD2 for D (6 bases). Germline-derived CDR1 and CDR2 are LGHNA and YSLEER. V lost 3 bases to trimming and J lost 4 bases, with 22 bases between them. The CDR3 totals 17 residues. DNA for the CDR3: TGCGCCAGCAGCCAGACTAGGTCCGACGATATTCTTTACGAGCAGTACTTC. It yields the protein CASSQTRSDDILYEQYF.

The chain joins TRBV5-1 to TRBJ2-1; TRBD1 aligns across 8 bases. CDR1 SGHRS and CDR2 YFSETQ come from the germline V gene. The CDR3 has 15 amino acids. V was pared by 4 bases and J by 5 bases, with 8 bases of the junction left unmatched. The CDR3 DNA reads TGCGCCAGCAGCCCTACCGGGACAGGACACAATGAGCAGTTCTTC. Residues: CASSPTGTGHNEQFF.

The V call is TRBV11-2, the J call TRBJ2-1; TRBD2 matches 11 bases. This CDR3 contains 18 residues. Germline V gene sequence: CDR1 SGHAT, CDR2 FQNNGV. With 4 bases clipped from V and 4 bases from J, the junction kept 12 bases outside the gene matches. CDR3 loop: CASSSQGLAAPRYNEQFF. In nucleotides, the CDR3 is TGTGCCAGCAGCTCCCAGGGACTAGCGGCCCCCCGATACAATGAGCAGTTCTTC.

The CDR3 DNA is TGCGCCAGCAGCGCCTCCGGGAGCATAGTCCATGAGCAGTTCTTC. Its protein product is CASSASGSIVHEQFF. The genes are TRBV5-1 and TRBJ2-1; D might be TRBD2 (6 bases). The CDR3 contains 15 residues. In germline, CDR1 is SGHRS, CDR2 YFSETQ. V dropped 4 bases and J dropped 8 bases, with 19 bases sitting between them.

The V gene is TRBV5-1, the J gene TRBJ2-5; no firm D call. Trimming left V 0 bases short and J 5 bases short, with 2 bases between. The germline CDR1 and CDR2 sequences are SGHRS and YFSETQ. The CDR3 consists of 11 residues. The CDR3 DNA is TGCGCCAGCAGCTTGGTGGAGACCCAGTACTTC. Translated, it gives CASSLVETQYF.

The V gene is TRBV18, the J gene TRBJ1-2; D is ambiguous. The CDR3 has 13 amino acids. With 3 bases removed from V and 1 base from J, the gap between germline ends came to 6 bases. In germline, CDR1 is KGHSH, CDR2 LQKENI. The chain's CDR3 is CASSPQVNYGYTF. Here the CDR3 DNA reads TGTGCCAGCTCACCCCAGGTTAACTATGGCTACACCTTC.

CDR3 coding DNA: TGTGCCAGCAGCTTGGCCGGGGGGGGTGGAGCAGATACGCAGTATTTT. It codes for CASSLAGGGGADTQYF. This rearrangement joins TRBV5-4 to TRBJ2-3, with 8 bases aligning to TRBD2. The CDR3 is made up of 16 amino acids. Per germline, CDR1 SGHNT and CDR2 YYREEE (reference sequence). V dropped 0 bases and J dropped 4; count of bases not matched to a gene: 7.

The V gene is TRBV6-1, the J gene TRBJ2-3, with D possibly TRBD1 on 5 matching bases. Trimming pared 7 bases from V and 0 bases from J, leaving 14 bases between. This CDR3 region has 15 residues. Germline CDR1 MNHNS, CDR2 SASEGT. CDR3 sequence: CASKQDEASTDTQYF. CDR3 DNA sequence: TGTGCCAGCAAACAGGACGAAGCTAGCACAGATACGCAGTATTTT.

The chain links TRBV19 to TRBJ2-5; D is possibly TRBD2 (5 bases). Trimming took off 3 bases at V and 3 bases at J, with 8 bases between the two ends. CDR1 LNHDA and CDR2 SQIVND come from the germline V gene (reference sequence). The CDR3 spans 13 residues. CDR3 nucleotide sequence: TGTGCCAGTAGTATGAGGGCGAAAGAGACCCAGTACTTC. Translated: CASSMRAKETQYF.

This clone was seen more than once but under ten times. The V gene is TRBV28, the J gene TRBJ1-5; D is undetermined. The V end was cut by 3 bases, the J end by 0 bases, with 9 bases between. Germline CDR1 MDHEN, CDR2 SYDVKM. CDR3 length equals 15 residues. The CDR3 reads CASSFAANSNQPQHF. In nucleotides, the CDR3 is TGTGCCAGCAGTTTCGCGGCAAATAGCAATCAGCCCCAGCATTTT.

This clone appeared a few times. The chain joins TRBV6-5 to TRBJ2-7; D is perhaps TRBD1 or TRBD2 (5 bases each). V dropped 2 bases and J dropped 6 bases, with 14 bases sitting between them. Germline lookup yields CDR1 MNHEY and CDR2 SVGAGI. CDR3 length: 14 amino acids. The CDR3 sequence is CASSYLGWGTEQYF. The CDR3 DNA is TGTGCCAGCAGTTACCTCGGCTGGGGGACCGAGCAGTACTTC.

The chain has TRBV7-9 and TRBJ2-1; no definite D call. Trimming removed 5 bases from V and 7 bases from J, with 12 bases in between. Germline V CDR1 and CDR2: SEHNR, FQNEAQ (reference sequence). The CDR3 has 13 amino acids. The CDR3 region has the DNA TGTGCCAGCAGCCCCTTGTGGGCAAATGAGCAGTTCTTC. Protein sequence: CASSPLWANEQFF.

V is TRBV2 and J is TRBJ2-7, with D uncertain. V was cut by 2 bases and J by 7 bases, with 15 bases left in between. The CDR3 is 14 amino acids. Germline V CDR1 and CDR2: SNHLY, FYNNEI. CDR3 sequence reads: CASSESGGLGEQYF. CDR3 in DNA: TGTGCCAGCAGTGAATCGGGCGGCTTGGGGGAGCAGTACTTC. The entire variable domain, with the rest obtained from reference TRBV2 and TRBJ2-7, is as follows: EPEVTQTPSHQVTQMGQEVILRCVPISNHLYFYWYRQILGQKVEFLVSFYNNEISEKSEIFDDQFSVERPDGSNFTLKIRSTKLEDSAMYFCASSESGGLGEQYFGPGTRLTVT.

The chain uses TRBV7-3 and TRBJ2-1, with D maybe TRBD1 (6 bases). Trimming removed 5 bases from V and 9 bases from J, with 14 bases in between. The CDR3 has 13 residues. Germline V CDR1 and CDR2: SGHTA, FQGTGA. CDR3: CASSTTGLGEQFF. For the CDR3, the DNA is TGTGCCAGCAGCACAACAGGGTTGGGTGAGCAGTTCTTC.

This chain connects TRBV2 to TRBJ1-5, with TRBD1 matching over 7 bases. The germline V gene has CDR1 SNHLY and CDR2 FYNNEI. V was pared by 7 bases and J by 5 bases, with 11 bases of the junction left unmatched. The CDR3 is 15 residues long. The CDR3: CASKEQGPLHQPQHF. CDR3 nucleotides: TGTGCCAGCAAAGAACAGGGGCCGCTCCATCAGCCCCAGCATTTT.

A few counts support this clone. CDR3 sequence reads: CASSKVKRSEGLNTEAFF. The CDR3 DNA sequence: TGTGCCAGCAGCAAAGTGAAACGCTCTGAGGGACTGAACACTGAAGCTTTCTTT. The genes are TRBV21-1 and TRBJ1-1. TRBV21-1 is marked as a pseudogene. The CDR3 sequence is 18 residues long.

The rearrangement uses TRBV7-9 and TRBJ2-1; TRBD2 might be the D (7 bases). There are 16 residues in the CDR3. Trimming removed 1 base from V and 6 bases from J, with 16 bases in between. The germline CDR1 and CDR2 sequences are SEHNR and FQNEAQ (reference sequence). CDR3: CASSLERGASRNEQFF. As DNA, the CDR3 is TGTGCCAGCAGCTTAGAACGGGGGGCCTCCCGCAATGAGCAGTTCTTC.

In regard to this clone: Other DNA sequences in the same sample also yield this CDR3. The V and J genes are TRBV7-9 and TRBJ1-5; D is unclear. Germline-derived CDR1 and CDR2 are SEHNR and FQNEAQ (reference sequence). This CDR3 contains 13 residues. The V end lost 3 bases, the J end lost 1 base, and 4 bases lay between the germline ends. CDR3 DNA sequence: TGTGCCAGCAGCTTTGGCAGCAATCAGCCCCAGCATTTT. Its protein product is CASSFGSNQPQHF.

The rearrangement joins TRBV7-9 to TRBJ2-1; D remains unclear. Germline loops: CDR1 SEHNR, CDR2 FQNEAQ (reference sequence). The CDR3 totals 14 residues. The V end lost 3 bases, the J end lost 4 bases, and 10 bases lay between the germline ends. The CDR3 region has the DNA TGTGCCAGCAGCTTTACGGCAGTATACAATGAGCAGTTCTTC. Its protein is CASSFTAVYNEQFF.

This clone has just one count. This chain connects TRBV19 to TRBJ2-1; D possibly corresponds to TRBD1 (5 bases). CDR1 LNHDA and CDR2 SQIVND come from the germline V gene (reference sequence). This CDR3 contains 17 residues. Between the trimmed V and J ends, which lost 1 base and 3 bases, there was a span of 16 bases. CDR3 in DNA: TGTGCCAGTAGTATAGGGGGAATTACCCAGGGCTACAATGAGCAGTTCTTC. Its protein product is CASSIGGITQGYNEQFF.

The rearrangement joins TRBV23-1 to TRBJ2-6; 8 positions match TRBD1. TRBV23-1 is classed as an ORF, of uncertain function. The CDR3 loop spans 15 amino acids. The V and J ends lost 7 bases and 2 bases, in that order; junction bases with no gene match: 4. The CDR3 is CASTDRGTGANVLTF. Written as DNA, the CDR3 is TGCGCCAGCACCGACAGGGGCACTGGGGCCAACGTCCTGACTTTC.

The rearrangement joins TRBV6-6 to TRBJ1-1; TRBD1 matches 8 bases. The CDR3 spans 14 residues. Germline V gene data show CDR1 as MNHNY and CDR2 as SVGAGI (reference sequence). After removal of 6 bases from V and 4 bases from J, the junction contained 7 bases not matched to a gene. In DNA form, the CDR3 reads TGTGCCAGCAGCTCCCCGACAGGGGCCACTGAAGCTTTCTTT. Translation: CASSSPTGATEAFF.